This TCR beta chain is from a study of T cells in Graves' hyperthyroidism and ophthalmopathy. This clonotype was seen a few times. Its antigen is as yet unknown. From RNA transcripts, TCR beta CDR3 regions were amplified. During a first-round RT-PCR of the TCR CDR3, the HTBI primer set was used. TCRdb itself ran the multiplex PCR reads through MiXCR, one entry per CDR3 protein. This table has 400,000 to 450,000 distinct CDR3 sequences, approximately 15% appearing once. Germline values: CDR1 SGHAT, CDR2 FQNNGV. This CDR3 has 19 amino acids. Trimming shortened V by 2 bases and J by 1 base, and 21 bases separated the two germline ends. Uncontrolled infections, other autoimmune diseases, pregnancy or lactation led to exclusion of patients. Clinical symptoms, serum thyroxine, TRAb, thyroid ultrasound and orbital computed tomography established diagnosis. The PBMCs were taken from 10 ml of fresh peripheral blood.

Overall study findings and caveats: Most thyroid clonotypes with frequency above 0.001 were detected in blood.

Sample: blood. The chain joins TRBV11-2 to TRBJ1-3; D gene unclear. The receptor was derived from a man in his late teens or twenties with Graves' ophthalmopathy. This CDR3 is CASSLNSAIRPVSGNTIYF. The CDR3 coding sequence is TGTGCCAGCAGCTTAAATTCGGCCATTCGGCCCGTTTCTGGAAACACCATATATTTT.